This T cell receptor beta chain was recorded in a study of blood T cells in healthy people across ages. With a J-beta primer mix and a sample-barcoded 5' primer, a second PCR ran roughly 6 to 12 cycles. The authors tagged each cDNA molecule using a template-switch adaptor with 12 random nucleotides. TCRdb used MiXCR to reprocess the 5' RACE reads, holding one entry per CDR3 protein. The sample consists of about 720,000 distinct CDR3 sequences, about a fifth of them appearing once. This clonotype has a count of ten or more. The sequenced sample consisted of blood. The TCR originated in an older man in good health.

The CDR3: CASSPLTSGGADTQYF. The CDR3 nucleotides are TGCGCCAGCAGCCCTCTCACTAGCGGGGGGGCAGATACGCAGTATTTT. The chain links TRBV5-1 to TRBJ2-3, with TRBD2 matching 13 bases. With V trimmed by 4 bases and J by 4 bases, 6 bases remained unmatched. There are 16 residues in the CDR3. Germline CDR1 is SGHRS and CDR2 is YFSETQ.